This TCR beta chain comes out of a study of cytomegalovirus exposure and HLA in healthy donors. V was cut by 3 bases and J by 4 bases, with 16 bases left in between. The CDR3 consists of 14 residues. The germline V gene encodes CDR1 GTSNPN and CDR2 SVGIG (reference sequence). Study findings and constraints: In a later analysis, an Asian-associated ancestry cluster reportedly showed fewer N-insertions than the roughly 690-donor mean.

A multiplex PCR was run with 60 Vbeta primers and 13 Jbeta primers. TCRdb's copy holds only in-frame clones and misses some; the assay was immunoSEQ multiplex PCR. The repertoire holds 150,000 to 200,000 clones, roughly 90% seen once, with about 0.23% in the top ten. Concerning this clone itself: Its matching antigen is unknown.

Material for sequencing was PBMCs. The TCR originated in a girl less than two years old in good health and CMV-seronegative. The chain is built from TRBV30 and TRBJ2-7, with TRBD1 as a possible D gene (5 bases). CDR3 bases: TGTGCCTGGAGGGAATCGGACATCCATTACGAGCAGTACTTC. Its protein is CAWRESDIHYEQYF.